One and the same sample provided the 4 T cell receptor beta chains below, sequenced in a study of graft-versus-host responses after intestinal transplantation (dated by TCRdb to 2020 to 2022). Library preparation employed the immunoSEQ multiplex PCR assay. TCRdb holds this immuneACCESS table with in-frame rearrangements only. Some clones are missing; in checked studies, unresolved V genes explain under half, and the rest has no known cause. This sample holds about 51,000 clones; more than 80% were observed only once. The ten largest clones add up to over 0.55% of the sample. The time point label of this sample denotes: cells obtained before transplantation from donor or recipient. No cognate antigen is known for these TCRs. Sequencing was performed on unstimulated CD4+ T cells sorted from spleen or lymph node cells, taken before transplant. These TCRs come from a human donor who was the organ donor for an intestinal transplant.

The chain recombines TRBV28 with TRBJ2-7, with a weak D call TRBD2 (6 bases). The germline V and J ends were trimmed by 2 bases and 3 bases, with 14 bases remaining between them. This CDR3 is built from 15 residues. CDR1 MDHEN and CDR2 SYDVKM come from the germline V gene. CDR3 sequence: CASSLPSVGIYEQYF. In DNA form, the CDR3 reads TGTGCCAGCAGTTTACCTAGCGTTGGGATCTACGAGCAGTACTTC.

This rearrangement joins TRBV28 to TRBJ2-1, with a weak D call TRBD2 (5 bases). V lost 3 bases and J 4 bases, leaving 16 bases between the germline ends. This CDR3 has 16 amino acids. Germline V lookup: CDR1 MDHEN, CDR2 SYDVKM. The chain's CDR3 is CASSLLRVLGYNEQFF. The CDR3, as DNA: TGTGCCAGCAGTTTGTTGCGGGTTCTGGGATACAATGAGCAGTTCTTC.

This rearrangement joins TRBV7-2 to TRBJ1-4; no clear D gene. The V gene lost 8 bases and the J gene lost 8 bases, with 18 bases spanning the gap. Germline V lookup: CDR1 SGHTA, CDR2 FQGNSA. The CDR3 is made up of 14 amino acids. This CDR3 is CASSLGGLPEKLFF. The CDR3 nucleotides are TGTGCCAGCTCCCTGGGAGGGCTACCCGAAAAACTGTTTTTT.

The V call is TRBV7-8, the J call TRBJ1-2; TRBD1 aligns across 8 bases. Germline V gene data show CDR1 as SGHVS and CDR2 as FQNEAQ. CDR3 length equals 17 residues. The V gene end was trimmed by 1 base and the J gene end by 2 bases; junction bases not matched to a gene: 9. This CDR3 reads CASSLVVPQGANYGYTF. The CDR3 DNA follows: TGTGCCAGCAGCTTAGTAGTGCCTCAGGGGGCAAACTATGGCTACACCTTC.